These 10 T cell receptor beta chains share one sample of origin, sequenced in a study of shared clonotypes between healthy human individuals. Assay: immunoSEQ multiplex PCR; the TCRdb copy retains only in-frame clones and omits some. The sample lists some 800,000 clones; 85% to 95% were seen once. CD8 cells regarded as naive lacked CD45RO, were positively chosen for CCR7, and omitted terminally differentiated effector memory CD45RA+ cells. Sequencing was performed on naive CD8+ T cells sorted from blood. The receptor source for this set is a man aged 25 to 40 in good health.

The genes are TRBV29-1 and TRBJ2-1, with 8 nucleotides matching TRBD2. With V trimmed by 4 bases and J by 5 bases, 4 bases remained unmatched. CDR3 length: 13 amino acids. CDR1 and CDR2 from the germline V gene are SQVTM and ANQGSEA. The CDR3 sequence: CSVAGRDHNEQFF. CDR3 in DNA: TGCAGCGTTGCCGGGAGGGATCACAATGAGCAGTTCTTC.

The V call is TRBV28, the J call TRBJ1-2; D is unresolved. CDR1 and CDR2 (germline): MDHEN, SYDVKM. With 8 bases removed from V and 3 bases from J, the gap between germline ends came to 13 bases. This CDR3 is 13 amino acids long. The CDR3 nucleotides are TGTGCCAGCGGAGGCGGTATGGACTATGGCTACACCTTC. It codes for CASGGGMDYGYTF.

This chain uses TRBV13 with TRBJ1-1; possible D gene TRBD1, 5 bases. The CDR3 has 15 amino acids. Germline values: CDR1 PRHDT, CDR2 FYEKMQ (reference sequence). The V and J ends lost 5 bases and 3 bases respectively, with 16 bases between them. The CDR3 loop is CASSPLGRGDTEAFF. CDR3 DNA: TGTGCCAGCAGCCCGCTGGGCCGAGGGGACACTGAAGCTTTCTTT. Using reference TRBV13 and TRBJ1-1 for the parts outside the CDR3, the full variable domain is AAGVIQSPRHLIKEKRETATLKCYPIPRHDTVYWYQQGPGQDPQFLISFYEKMQSDKGSIPDRFSAQQFSDYHSELNMSSLELGDSALYFCASSPLGRGDTEAFFGQGTRLTVV.

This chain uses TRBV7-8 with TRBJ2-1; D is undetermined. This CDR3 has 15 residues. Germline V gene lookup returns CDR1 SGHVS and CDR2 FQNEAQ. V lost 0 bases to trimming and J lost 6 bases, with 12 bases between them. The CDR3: CASSLAASNLNEQFF. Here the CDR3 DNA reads TGTGCCAGCAGCTTAGCGGCCTCCAACCTCAATGAGCAGTTCTTC.

The CDR3 region is CASSPDRKGYTF. CDR3 nucleotide sequence: TGTGCCAGCAGCCCGGACAGAAAGGGCTACACCTTC. The chain is built from TRBV7-9 and TRBJ1-2, with D possibly TRBD1 on 6 matching bases. Per the germline V gene, CDR1 is SEHNR and CDR2 is FQNEAQ (reference sequence). CDR3 length equals 12 residues. V lost 5 bases and J lost 8, with 12 bases in between.

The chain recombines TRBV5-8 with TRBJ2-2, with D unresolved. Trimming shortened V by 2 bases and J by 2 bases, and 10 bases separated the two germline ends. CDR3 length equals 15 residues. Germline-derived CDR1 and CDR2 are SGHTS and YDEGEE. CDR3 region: CASSLGQVNTGELFF. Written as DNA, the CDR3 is TGTGCCAGCAGCTTAGGGCAGGTTAACACCGGGGAGCTGTTTTTT.

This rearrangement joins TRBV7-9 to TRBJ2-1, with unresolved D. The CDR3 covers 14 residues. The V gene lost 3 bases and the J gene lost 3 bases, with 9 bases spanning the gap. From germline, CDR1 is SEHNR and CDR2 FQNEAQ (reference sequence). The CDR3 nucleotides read TGTGCCAGCAGCTTTCTAGACCGCTACAATGAGCAGTTCTTC. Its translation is CASSFLDRYNEQFF.

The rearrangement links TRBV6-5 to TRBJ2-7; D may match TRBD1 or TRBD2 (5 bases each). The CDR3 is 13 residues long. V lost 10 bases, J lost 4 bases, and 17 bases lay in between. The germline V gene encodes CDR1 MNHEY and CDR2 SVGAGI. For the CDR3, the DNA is TGTGCCACCTATCAGGGAGTTCTGTACGAGCAGTACTTC. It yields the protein CATYQGVLYEQYF.

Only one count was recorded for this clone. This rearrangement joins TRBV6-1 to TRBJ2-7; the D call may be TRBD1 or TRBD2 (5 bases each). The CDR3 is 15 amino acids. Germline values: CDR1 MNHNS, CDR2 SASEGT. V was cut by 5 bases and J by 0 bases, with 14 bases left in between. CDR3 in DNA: TGTGCCAGCAGTCCCCGGGCAGGGAGCTCCTACGAGCAGTACTTC. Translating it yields CASSPRAGSSYEQYF.

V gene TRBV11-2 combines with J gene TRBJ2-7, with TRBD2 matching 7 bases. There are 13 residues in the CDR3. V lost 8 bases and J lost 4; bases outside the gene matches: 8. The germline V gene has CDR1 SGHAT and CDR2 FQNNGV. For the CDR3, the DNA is TGTGCCAGCTATGCGGGGGTAAATTACGAGCAGTACTTC. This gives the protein CASYAGVNYEQYF.